Included here is one T cell receptor (beta chain) sequence, with context. The sample originates from a study of shared T cell receptors in the human thymus. The CDR3 covers 18 residues. Deletions cut 2 bases from V and 3 bases from J, with 19 bases between. Profiled with immunoSEQ multiplex PCR; TCRdb holds only in-frame clones, not every one. The data hold approximately 760,000 clones, with approximately 83% observed a single time. These data also featured in a second study, about human thymus T cells. As reported in that work: Thymus pieces cut out during corrective heart surgery were the tissue that was used.

The V call is TRBV23-1, the J call TRBJ2-2, with D possibly TRBD1 on 5 matching bases. TRBV23-1 counts as an open reading frame of uncertain function. The receptor comes from a girl less than two years old with a congenital heart defect. The sample was thymocytes. This chain's CDR3 is CASSQVRDPDIHTGELFF. The CDR3 DNA is TGCGCCAGCAGTCAAGTTCGAGACCCGGACATTCACACCGGGGAGCTGTTTTTT.